This T cell receptor beta chain is drawn from a study of CD8+ T cells in alopecia areata. Study as a whole: It was 6 to 18 months of tofacitinib, and then there were 6 months off drug. Treated patients' severity was scored by percentage of affected scalp area.

The CDR3 sequence is 16 residues long. V dropped 5 bases and J dropped 5 bases, with 19 bases sitting between them. Germline V gene sequence: CDR1 LNHDA, CDR2 SQIVND (reference sequence). Treatment in this sample: oral pan-JAK inhibitor, 5-10 mg twice daily. Lesional scalp tissue (obtained by punch biopsy) and peripheral blood were collected from alopecia areata patients. Following RNA extraction, reverse transcription yielded cDNA that acted as the sequencing template. Libraries were prepared by immunoSEQ multiplex PCR; TCRdb keeps only in-frame clonotypes and omits some of them. The sample consists of more than 150,000 clones, 51% of them appearing once.

This TCR derives from a human donor with alopecia areata. The sequenced sample was CD8+ T cells sorted from blood, obtained between weeks 51 and 54, from a patient treated with tofacitinib. The chain recombines TRBV19 with TRBJ2-1; TRBD1 or TRBD2 may be the D gene (5 bases each). The CDR3 coding sequence is TGTGCCAGTAGTGCCGAGTTCTTCCTGGGGGACAATGAGCAGTTCTTC. Translation: CASSAEFFLGDNEQFF.